The present T cell receptor beta chain was sequenced within a study of shared clonotypes between healthy human individuals. Worth noting for this clone: Other DNA sequences of this sample code for an identical CDR3.

Researchers partitioned CD4+ cells into CD45RA+ naive and CD45RA-negative memory subsets. The CDR3 totals 16 residues. Germline V lookup: CDR1 SGDLS, CDR2 YYNGEE. V lost 0 bases to trimming and J lost 2 bases; unmatched junction nucleotides: 5. TCRdb's copy holds only in-frame clones and misses some; the assay was immunoSEQ multiplex PCR. Of 1.6 million or so clones in the sample, more than 95% are singletons; the top ten hold 1% to 1.5%. This receptor was taken from a man younger than 45 in good health. Sequenced input: naive CD4+ T cells sorted from blood. Subset reported: CD45RA+ positively selected. This chain connects TRBV9 to TRBJ2-1; 7 nucleotides line up with TRBD2. The CDR3 spells CASSVGSSGAYNEQFF. The DNA of the CDR3 is TGTGCCAGCAGCGTAGGATCAAGCGGGGCCTACAATGAGCAGTTCTTC.